This entry is about one TCR beta chain. What it binds is unknown. The data are from a study of cytomegalovirus exposure and HLA in healthy donors. Broader study findings: Altogether, 150 or so TCR beta chains were recorded as cytomegalovirus-associated. Earlier analysis looked at TCR beta V segments, and most were productive about 87% or about 30% of the time.

The CDR3 has 15 residues. Germline CDR1 reads KGHSH; CDR2 reads LQKENI. Trimming stripped 0 bases from V and 0 bases from J, with 7 bases between. The PCR employed 60 Vbeta primers together with 13 Jbeta primers. Using immunoSEQ multiplex PCR, the repertoire was profiled, and TCRdb retains in-frame clones only, with some absent. This table has 90,000 to 120,000 clones, roughly 84% appearing once. The sequencing sample was made of PBMCs. This clonotype was sampled from a woman under 30 in good health and CMV-seronegative. The V call is TRBV18, the J call TRBJ2-3, with D unresolved. The CDR3 region is CASSPPSRSTDTQYF. In nucleotides, the CDR3 is TGTGCCAGCTCACCACCGTCCAGAAGCACAGATACGCAGTATTTT.